Presented here are 28 T cell receptor beta chains from one specimen sequenced in a study of shared clonotypes between healthy human individuals. Naive CD8 cells lacked CD45RO and underwent positive selection for CCR7, leaving out terminally differentiated effector memory CD45RA+ cells. TCRdb's copy holds only in-frame clones and misses some; the assay was immunoSEQ multiplex PCR. The sample contains nearly 2 million clones, about 95% of which appear only once. Sequencing used naive CD8+ T cells sorted from blood. The receptors stem from a man aged 18 to 29 in good health.

The genes are TRBV2 and TRBJ2-5; D is ambiguous. V was trimmed by 1 base and J by 5 bases, leaving 14 bases between them. Germline CDR1 reads SNHLY; CDR2 reads FYNNEI. CDR3 length: 15 residues. CDR3 protein: CASSEGRYRAETQYF. DNA for the CDR3: TGTGCCAGCAGTGAAGGACGATATAGGGCCGAGACCCAGTACTTC.

V and J are TRBV5-1 and TRBJ2-1; no reliable D call. CDR1 and CDR2 (germline): SGHRS, YFSETQ. The CDR3 is 14 residues long. The V gene lost 7 bases and the J gene lost 5 bases, with 16 bases spanning the gap. The CDR3 is CASSRREGDNEQFF. CDR3 nucleotides: TGCGCCAGCTCCAGAAGGGAAGGTGACAATGAGCAGTTCTTC.

This chain links TRBV9 with TRBJ2-1; D might be TRBD1 (5 bases). The germline V and J ends were trimmed by 0 bases and 7 bases, with 14 bases remaining between them. CDR1 is SGDLS and CDR2 is YYNGEE in the germline V gene. The CDR3 runs 15 residues. The CDR3 DNA reads as TGTGCCAGCAGCGTAGACGTGGGGCTCCGGAATGAGCAGTTCTTC. Its protein is CASSVDVGLRNEQFF.

The chain links TRBV27 to TRBJ2-7; possible D gene TRBD2, 6 bases. Germline CDR1 and CDR2: MNHEY and SMNVEV (reference sequence). CDR3 length: 13 amino acids. V lost 6 bases and J 5 bases, leaving 14 bases between the germline ends. The CDR3 DNA follows: TGTGCCAGCAGCTGGGGGGAGTGGGACGAGCAGTACTTC. Translation gives CASSWGEWDEQYF.

V is TRBV5-1 and J is TRBJ2-7; D call uncertain. The CDR3 runs 11 residues. Per the germline V gene, CDR1 is SGHRS and CDR2 is YFSETQ. V was trimmed by 3 bases and J by 6 bases, leaving 7 bases between them. The chain's CDR3 is CASSSDGEQYF. The CDR3 coding sequence is TGCGCCAGCAGCTCGGATGGCGAGCAGTACTTC.

The chain combines TRBV6-5 with TRBJ2-2; the match to TRBD2 covers 12 bases. Germline CDR1 MNHEY, CDR2 SVGAGI. V was clipped by 0 bases and J by 4 bases; unmatched bases: 0. The CDR3 extends over 16 amino acids. The CDR3 loop is CASSYSTSGGTGELFF. DNA for the CDR3: TGTGCCAGCAGTTACTCGACTAGCGGGGGCACCGGGGAGCTGTTTTTT.

The table lists this clone with a count of one. CDR3 sequence: CASSTSQEQNIQYF. The CDR3 DNA follows: TGTGCCAGCAGCACAAGCCAGGAGCAAAACATTCAGTACTTC. V and J are TRBV5-4 and TRBJ2-4; D uncertain. This CDR3 region has 14 residues. Trimming stripped 4 bases from V and 5 bases from J, with 13 bases between. Germline V gives CDR1 SGHNT, CDR2 YYREEE (reference sequence).

The chain is built from TRBV6-5 and TRBJ1-2; 8 positions match TRBD1. The J segment lost 5 bases and the V segment lost 4 bases, leaving 3 bases of the junction unmatched. This CDR3 is built from 13 residues. The germline V gene encodes CDR1 MNHEY and CDR2 SVGAGI. The CDR3 protein is CASSSGQVYGYTF. The DNA for the CDR3 is TGTGCCAGCAGTTCGGGACAGGTTTATGGCTACACCTTC.

The CDR3 region has the DNA TGTGCCAGCAGTCCCCTCGGACAGATTGAAGCTTTCTTT. Amino acids: CASSPLGQIEAFF. The rearrangement links TRBV28 to TRBJ1-1, with a weak D call TRBD1 (6 bases). The length of the CDR3 is 13 residues. Per the germline V gene, CDR1 is MDHEN and CDR2 is SYDVKM. Trimming left V 5 bases short and J 7 bases short, with 14 bases between.

For this clone: Other DNA sequences in the sample encode the same CDR3. This chain joins TRBV19 and TRBJ2-1, with 7 bases lining up with TRBD2. Germline loops: CDR1 LNHDA, CDR2 SQIVND (reference sequence). The V gene end was trimmed by 3 bases and the J gene end by 1 base; junction bases not matched to a gene: 0. The CDR3 has 14 residues. CDR3 DNA: TGTGCCAGTAGTATGGGAGGGTCCTACAATGAGCAGTTCTTC. As protein: CASSMGGSYNEQFF.

The J gene is TRBJ2-7, the V gene TRBV7-9; tentatively, D is TRBD1 (5 bases). Germline assignment: CDR1 SEHNR and CDR2 FQNEAQ (reference sequence). The CDR3 is 18 residues long. V gave up 1 base and J gave up 6 bases, with 25 bases separating them. The CDR3 bases are TGTGCCAGCAGCTTAGACAGGATCTCGGGTGCTATGTTGAGCGAGCAGTACTTC. This encodes CASSLDRISGAMLSEQYF.

The chain is built from TRBV28 and TRBJ1-2; tentatively, D is TRBD1 (5 bases). The germline gives CDR1 MDHEN, CDR2 SYDVKM. Trimming pared 4 bases from V and 3 bases from J, leaving 9 bases between. CDR3 length: 13 amino acids. CDR3 region: CASSSLGDYGYTF. The CDR3 bases are TGTGCCAGCAGTTCTCTAGGGGACTATGGCTACACCTTC.

V is TRBV7-9 and J is TRBJ2-1; tentative D call: TRBD1 (5 bases). CDR1 is SEHNR and CDR2 is FQNEAQ in the germline V gene (reference sequence). The CDR3 runs 12 residues. The ends were cut back, 3 bases at V and 10 bases at J, with 10 bases in the middle. CDR3 coding DNA: TGTGCCAGCAGCTTCGACAGAAACGAGCAGTTCTTC. Translated: CASSFDRNEQFF. Filled out from reference TRBV7-9 and TRBJ2-1, the complete variable domain reads DTGVSQNPRHKITKRGQNVTFRCDPISEHNRLYWYRQTLGQGPEFLTYFQNEAQLEKSRLLSDRFSAERPKGSFSTLEIQRTEQGDSAMYLCASSFDRNEQFFGPGTRLTVL.

The V and J genes are TRBV29-1 and TRBJ1-1; 8 positions match TRBD1. The CDR3 has 14 amino acids. The germline V gene encodes CDR1 SQVTM and CDR2 ANQGSEA. J gave up 4 bases and V 6 bases, and 10 bases lay outside the gene matches. The CDR3 coding sequence is TGCAGCGTACCGAGACAGGGGTTGAGCACTGAAGCTTTCTTT. This translates into CSVPRQGLSTEAFF.

This sequence joins TRBV30 and TRBJ1-4; D gene uncertain. V dropped 4 bases and J dropped 5 bases, with 8 bases sitting between them. The CDR3 extends over 12 amino acids. Germline V CDR1 and CDR2: GTSNPN, SVGIG (reference sequence). The DNA for the CDR3 is TGTGCCTGGACCGCTTTGAATGAAAAACTGTTTTTT. Protein: CAWTALNEKLFF.

V is TRBV7-2 and J is TRBJ1-3; the match to TRBD1 covers 7 bases. Germline CDR1 is SGHTA and CDR2 is FQGNSA. V was clipped by 5 bases and J by 0 bases; unmatched bases: 7. This CDR3 is built from 16 residues. CDR3 loop: CASSRDREGSGNTIYF. The CDR3 coding sequence is TGTGCCAGCAGCCGTGACAGGGAGGGCTCTGGAAACACCATATATTTT.

The sample holds one count of this clone. This rearrangement joins TRBV30 to TRBJ1-2; 8 bases are a match to TRBD1. The CDR3 extends over 14 amino acids. Germline CDR1 is GTSNPN and CDR2 is SVGIG (reference sequence). Unmatched junction bases numbered 6, after V lost 0 bases and J lost 6 bases. In DNA form, the CDR3 reads TGTGCCTGGAGTGTCCTGGCAGGGGGCGATGGCTACACCTTC. Protein product: CAWSVLAGGDGYTF.

The chain combines TRBV9 with TRBJ2-1, with D possibly being TRBD2 (5 bases). Trimming shortened V by 1 base and J by 8 bases, and 19 bases separated the two germline ends. CDR3 length equals 16 residues. In germline, CDR1 is SGDLS, CDR2 YYNGEE. CDR3 sequence: CASSVLGSVGLDEQFF. CDR3 nucleotide sequence: TGTGCCAGCAGCGTACTAGGGAGTGTTGGCCTCGATGAGCAGTTCTTC. The whole variable domain, remainder taken from reference TRBV9 and TRBJ2-1, is DSGVTQTPKHLITATGQRVTLRCSPRSGDLSVYWYQQSLDQGLQFLIQYYNGEERAKGNILERFSAQQFPDLHSELNLSSLELGDSALYFCASSVLGSVGLDEQFFGPGTRLTVL.

V is TRBV4-1 and J is TRBJ1-6; the D is unclear. With 2 bases removed from V and 5 bases from J, the gap between germline ends came to 7 bases. This CDR3 region has 14 residues. Per the germline V gene, CDR1 is MGHRA and CDR2 is YSYEKL. As DNA, the CDR3 is TGCGCCAGCAGCCAAAAGAGGGATAATTCACCCCTCCACTTT. It translates to CASSQKRDNSPLHF.

The rearrangement uses TRBV6-5 and TRBJ1-1; D remains unclear. The CDR3 runs 14 residues. V lost 2 bases, J lost 1 base, and 8 bases lay in between. Germline CDR1 MNHEY, CDR2 SVGAGI. The chain's CDR3 is CASSYAEKNTEAFF. The CDR3, as DNA: TGTGCCAGCAGTTACGCCGAAAAGAACACTGAAGCTTTCTTT.

Here the CDR3 DNA reads TGCGCCAGCAGTGAACGGCTTAGCTCCTACGAGCAGTACTTC. It codes for CASSERLSSYEQYF. The V call is TRBV10-1, the J call TRBJ2-7; no firm D call. The CDR3 is 14 amino acids. Trimming cost V 3 bases and J 0 bases, with 9 bases left between them. CDR1 is WNHNN and CDR2 is SYGVQD in the germline V gene (reference sequence).

The gene calls are TRBV27 and TRBJ2-2; D is unclear. In germline, CDR1 is MNHEY, CDR2 SMNVEV (reference sequence). The CDR3 is 15 residues long. V lost 5 bases to trimming and J lost 1 base, with 11 bases between them. DNA of the CDR3: TGTGCCAGCAGTGCCCTCTTAGGGAACACCGGGGAGCTGTTTTTT. It is translated as CASSALLGNTGELFF.

The chain carries TRBV27 and TRBJ2-1; 11 bases fit TRBD2. The CDR3 totals 18 residues. Germline CDR1 and CDR2: MNHEY and SMNVEV (reference sequence). After removal of 5 bases from V and 2 bases from J, the junction contained 11 bases not matched to a gene. Written as DNA, the CDR3 is TGTGCCAGCAGTCCCCGAACTAGCGGGAGCCAGCCCTACAATGAGCAGTTCTTC. This encodes CASSPRTSGSQPYNEQFF.

The chain recombines TRBV9 with TRBJ1-2; no reliable D call. Deletions cut 10 bases from V and 13 bases from J, with 14 bases between. The CDR3 has 9 residues. Germline assignment: CDR1 SGDLS and CDR2 YYNGEE. The CDR3: CAGFSCRTF. CDR3 bases: TGTGCCGGCTTCTCTTGTCGCACCTTC.

This chain connects TRBV11-3 to TRBJ2-3; TRBD2 is a possible D gene (6 bases). V lost 5 bases, J lost 5 bases, and 8 bases lay in between. The CDR3 consists of 12 residues. CDR1 is SGHNT, CDR2 YENEEA, per germline. The CDR3 spells CASSGGVDTQYF. The CDR3 nucleotides are TGTGCCAGCAGCGGCGGGGTAGATACGCAGTATTTT.

The chain is built from TRBV6-1 and TRBJ1-5; possibly TRBD1 for D (6 bases). The length of the CDR3 is 16 residues. V gave up 2 bases and J gave up 6 bases, with 17 bases separating them. The germline CDR1 and CDR2 sequences are MNHNS and SASEGT. This CDR3 is CASSERYGTPGQPQHF. In DNA, the CDR3 is TGTGCCAGCAGTGAAAGGTACGGGACACCTGGTCAGCCCCAGCATTTT.

Notes on this clone: This CDR3 is also generated by other DNA sequences in the sample. V and J are TRBV9 and TRBJ2-1; 10 bases agree with TRBD2. Germline V gene data show CDR1 as SGDLS and CDR2 as YYNGEE. Trimming removed 3 bases from V and 2 bases from J; junction bases left unmatched: 2. The CDR3 extends over 15 amino acids. The CDR3 nucleotides read TGTGCCAGCAGCGCCCTAGCGGGAGCCTACAATGAGCAGTTCTTC. Translating gives CASSALAGAYNEQFF.

V and J are TRBV9 and TRBJ1-5; D gene ambiguous. This CDR3 has 15 amino acids. Germline lookup yields CDR1 SGDLS and CDR2 YYNGEE. Trimming took off 0 bases at V and 4 bases at J, with 11 bases between the two ends. The CDR3 protein is CASSVDGEANQPQHF. As DNA, the CDR3 is TGTGCCAGCAGCGTAGACGGAGAAGCTAATCAGCCCCAGCATTTT.